This T cell receptor beta chain was identified during a study of blood T cell repertoires in COVID-19. This clone was detected once. Per the original methods: How many nucleated cells were present was estimated from reference gene primer amplification. Some clones are missing from TCRdb's copy, which holds only in-frame ones; the method was immunoSEQ multiplex PCR. That table is the source of V, J and clone size, and D and trimming were worked out from the DNA. The repertoire consists of more than 70,000 clones, with 65% to 90% occurring once and the leading ten covering about 3.8%. In germline, CDR1 is SGHTA, CDR2 FQGNSA. V was clipped by 1 base and J by 8 bases, with 14 bases between them. The CDR3 totals 14 residues.

The receptor was isolated from a man in his fifties or sixties with acute or convalescent COVID-19. This chain joins TRBV7-2 and TRBJ1-2, with D unresolved. Source material: peripheral blood. The CDR3 spells CASSLVGQIGGYTF. For the CDR3, the DNA is TGTGCCAGCAGCTTAGTGGGCCAGATCGGCGGCTACACCTTC.